The T cell receptor (beta chain) under discussion was sequenced for a study of cytomegalovirus exposure and HLA in healthy donors. The PCR ran on 60 Vbeta and 13 Jbeta primers. Using immunoSEQ multiplex PCR, the repertoire was profiled, and TCRdb retains in-frame clones only, with some absent. The profile covers about 220,000 clones, with just over 75% appearing a single time and 0.55% to 0.75% taken by the ten largest. Germline-derived CDR1 and CDR2 are MNHNS and SASEGT. V was pared by 3 bases and J by 6 bases, with 16 bases between. The CDR3 has 15 residues. The sequenced sample was PBMCs. The TCR was taken from a man aged 18 to 30 in good health and CMV-seronegative. The V call is TRBV6-1, the J call TRBJ2-3; weak D call: TRBD1 (5 bases). The CDR3: CASSEGQGGFDTQYF. DNA of the CDR3: TGTGCCAGCAGTGAGGGGCAGGGTGGTTTCGATACGCAGTATTTT.